The present TCR beta chain was sequenced within a study of blood T cell repertoires in COVID-19. Across the study: PBMCs, B-cell-depleted T cells, or T cells provided the cDNA or gDNA that made up the material.

Source study methods: Nucleated cell counts were estimated from reference gene primer amplification. The table came from immunoSEQ multiplex PCR; TCRdb's copy has only in-frame clones and leaves some out. D and trimming come from the DNA, and the V and J calls and clone size come from that table. Of about 280,000 clones in the sample, around 87% were seen once. As regards this clone: The sample holds other DNA sequences that translate to the same CDR3.

This CDR3 is built from 13 residues. Germline assignment: CDR1 SGHTA and CDR2 FQGNSA. Trimming took 3 bases from V and 3 from J; bases not matched to a gene: 0. The sequenced sample consisted of peripheral blood. The TCR comes from a woman in her 30s who had recovered from COVID-19. The chain employs TRBV7-2 and TRBJ2-7, with 9 bases that match TRBD2. This CDR3 is CASSLTSGYEQYF. The CDR3 nucleotides read TGTGCCAGCAGCTTGACTAGCGGCTACGAGCAGTACTTC.